This T cell receptor (beta chain) was identified during a study of shared clonotypes between healthy human individuals. The CDR3 spans 14 residues. Germline values: CDR1 MNHEY, CDR2 SMNVEV (reference sequence). V gave up 5 bases and J gave up 2 bases; unmatched junction bases: 4. Libraries were prepared by immunoSEQ multiplex PCR; TCRdb keeps only in-frame clonotypes and omits some of them. Among around 690,000 clones listed, 90% were seen once. As regards this clone: Other DNA variants within this sample encode the same CDR3.

Source material: memory CD8+ T cells from PBMCs. Subset meaning: CD45RO+ cells pooled with CCR7-negative TemRA cells. The receptor was derived from a man in his late teens or twenties in good health. Some clones in this sample may be carry-over from other donors' samples. V is TRBV27 and J is TRBJ2-7; the match to TRBD1 covers 9 bases. The DNA of the CDR3 is TGTGCCAGCAGTATAAGACAGGGGGCCTACGAGCAGTACTTC. This sequence encodes CASSIRQGAYEQYF.